This entry concerns a single TCR beta chain. CDR1 is MGHDK and CDR2 is SYGVNS in the germline V gene. The CDR3 is made up of 14 amino acids. V lost 5 bases and J lost 7; bases outside the gene matches: 6. The authors sequenced patients whose flow cytometry had shown CD8+CD57+ cell expansion. These data are taken from a study of CD8+CD57+ T cells in acquired aplastic anemia. Overall study context: Roughly 3 ug was the average amount of DNA from sorted CD4+ and CD8+ cells.

CDR3 and TCR beta VDJ profiling relied on a genomic DNA template. TCRdb recomputed calls from the reads with MiXCR, one row per CDR3 protein. The sample yields hundreds of thousands of distinct CDR3 sequences, roughly half seen once. V is TRBV25-1 and J is TRBJ2-1, with 9 bases fitting TRBD1. The specimen was sorted CD4+, CD8+, or CD8+CD57+ T cells (not recorded which) from PBMCs. The origin of this receptor is a human donor with aplastic anemia. The chain's CDR3 is CASSTGTGWNEQFF. CDR3 coding DNA: TGTGCCAGCAGTACCGGGACAGGGTGGAATGAGCAGTTCTTC.